Listed below are T cell receptor beta chains from one sample, sequenced in a study of blood T cell repertoires in COVID-19. Assay: immunoSEQ multiplex PCR; the TCRdb copy retains only in-frame clones and omits some. There are 90,000 to 100,000 clones in the sample; about 71% occur only once, and 20% to 25% lies in the top ten. The sample consisted of peripheral blood. Source of these receptors: an older woman in a cohort sampled during active or convalescent COVID-19. The CDR3 runs from the conserved cysteine through the conserved F or W. The D gene is left open where the match is weak. Clone size, where shown, is once, few, many, or a class for clones that have expanded.

J: TRBJ2-3
V: TRBV5-1
D: TRBD1
size: .
CDR3: CASSLRTGMGTDTQYF
DNA: TGCGCCAGCAGCTTGAGGACAGGGATGGGCACAGATACGCAGTATTTT

J: TRBJ1-3
V: TRBV13
D: .
size: .
CDR3: CASSLRGSSGNTIYF
DNA: TGTGCCAGCAGCTTAAGGGGGAGCTCTGGAAACACCATATATTTT

J: TRBJ1-1
V: TRBV7-9
D: .
size: .
CDR3: CASSSKTTENTEAFF
DNA: TGTGCCAGCAGCTCAAAGACGACAGAGAACACTGAAGCTTTCTTT

J: TRBJ2-7
V: TRBV6-2/TRBV6-3
D: TRBD1
size: .
CDR3: CASSLDRDVYEQYF
DNA: TGTGCCAGCAGCCTCGACAGGGATGTCTACGAGCAGTACTTC

J: TRBJ1-5
V: TRBV6-5
D: .
size: .
CDR3: CASSRGGNQPQHF
DNA: TGTGCCAGCAGTAGAGGTGGCAATCAGCCCCAGCATTTT

J: TRBJ1-2
V: TRBV7-3
D: TRBD1
size: .
CDR3: CASSLGRGEYGYTF
DNA: TGTGCCAGCAGCTTAGGCAGGGGGGAATATGGCTACACCTTC

J: TRBJ2-3
V: TRBV5-6
D: TRBD2
size: .
CDR3: CASSLPALLAGGPNTQYF
DNA: TGTGCCAGCAGCTTACCAGCCCTACTAGCGGGGGGGCCGAATACGCAGTATTTT

J: TRBJ2-3
V: TRBV6-2/TRBV6-3
D: TRBD2
size: .
CDR3: CASSQPAGGTDTQYF
DNA: TGTGCCAGCAGCCAACCAGCGGGGGGCACAGATACGCAGTATTTT

J: TRBJ2-3
V: TRBV5-1
D: TRBD2
size: .
CDR3: CASSSSGGPDTQYF
DNA: TGCGCCAGCAGCTCTAGCGGGGGGCCAGATACGCAGTATTTT

J: TRBJ2-2
V: TRBV25-1
D: .
size: .
CDR3: CASSDAGVGTGELFF
DNA: TGTGCCAGCAGTGACGCAGGGGTCGGCACCGGGGAGCTGTTTTTT

J: TRBJ1-2
V: TRBV20-1
D: TRBD1
size: many
CDR3: CSASWTGYGYTF
DNA: TGCAGTGCTAGTTGGACAGGGTATGGCTACACCTTC

J: TRBJ2-7
V: TRBV29-1
D: TRBD1
size: .
CDR3: CSVGTGAIIEQYF
DNA: TGCAGCGTAGGGACAGGGGCGATAATCGAGCAGTACTTC

J: TRBJ2-2
V: TRBV7-3
D: .
size: .
CDR3: CASSLMRDTGELFF
DNA: TGTGCCAGCAGCTTAATGCGGGACACCGGGGAGCTGTTTTTT

J: TRBJ2-7
V: TRBV2
D: TRBD1
size: .
CDR3: CASSPGQGPYEQYF
DNA: TGTGCCAGCAGTCCGGGACAGGGGCCCTACGAGCAGTACTTC

J: TRBJ2-7
V: TRBV7-3
D: .
size: once
CDR3: CASSLDDLAEQYF
DNA: TGTGCCAGCAGCTTAGATGATCTAGCCGAGCAGTACTTC

J: TRBJ1-2
V: TRBV6-5
D: .
size: .
CDR3: CASVRPEKNNYGYTF
DNA: TGTGCCAGCGTCAGGCCAGAAAAAAATAACTATGGCTACACCTTC

J: TRBJ1-6
V: TRBV2
D: .
size: .
CDR3: CASSDEGTSSYNSPLHF
DNA: TGTGCCAGCAGTGATGAGGGCACCAGCTCCTATAATTCACCCCTCCACTTT

J: TRBJ2-2
V: TRBV11-2
D: .
size: .
CDR3: CASSLVRTANTGELFF
DNA: TGTGCCAGCAGCTTAGTACGGACAGCGAACACCGGGGAGCTGTTTTTT

J: TRBJ1-2
V: TRBV5-1
D: TRBD1
size: few
CDR3: CASSTGQGDGGYTF
DNA: TGCGCCAGCAGCACAGGACAGGGGGACGGTGGCTACACCTTC

J: TRBJ2-1
V: TRBV4-1
D: TRBD2
size: .
CDR3: CASSQRWGGAIASYNEQFF
DNA: TGCGCCAGCAGCCAACGTTGGGGAGGGGCGATTGCATCCTACAATGAGCAGTTCTTC

J: TRBJ1-2
V: TRBV7-2
D: TRBD1
size: .
CDR3: CASSLRQGALNYGYTF
DNA: TGTGCCAGCAGCTTACGCCAGGGGGCGCTGAACTATGGCTACACCTTC

J: TRBJ2-3
V: TRBV7-8
D: TRBD2
size: .
CDR3: CASSVPGTSGVTDTQYF
DNA: TGTGCCAGCAGCGTACCCGGGACTAGCGGGGTCACAGATACGCAGTATTTT

J: TRBJ2-2
V: TRBV21-1
D: .
size: .
CDR3: CASIGPGETNTGELFF
DNA: TGTGCCAGCATCGGGCCGGGAGAAACGAACACCGGGGAGCTGTTTTTT

J: TRBJ2-1
V: TRBV5-1
D: TRBD2
size: .
CDR3: CASSLSGTSGGAVNEQFF
DNA: TGCGCCAGCAGCTTATCCGGGACTAGCGGGGGGGCTGTCAATGAGCAGTTCTTC

J: TRBJ2-1
V: TRBV7-8
D: TRBD2
size: .
CDR3: CASSTHERGRSYNEQFF
DNA: TGTGCCAGCAGCACACATGAGCGGGGGAGGTCCTACAATGAGCAGTTCTTC

J: TRBJ1-5
V: TRBV19
D: TRBD1
size: .
CDR3: CASTPGQGALGNQPQHF
DNA: TGTGCCAGTACCCCGGGACAGGGGGCGCTGGGCAATCAGCCCCAGCATTTT

J: TRBJ1-2
V: TRBV5-4
D: .
size: .
CDR3: CASSLEDRRLRPSFYGYTF
DNA: TGTGCCAGCAGCTTGGAAGACAGGAGGCTACGTCCATCTTTCTATGGCTACACCTTC

J: TRBJ2-5
V: TRBV7-3
D: .
size: .
CDR3: CASSPGLQETQYF
DNA: TGTGCCAGCAGCCCAGGATTACAAGAGACCCAGTACTTC

J: TRBJ1-2
V: TRBV3-1/TRBV3-2
D: .
size: .
CDR3: CASSPTGVYGYTF
DNA: TGTGCCAGCAGCCCGACAGGAGTATATGGCTACACCTTC

J: TRBJ1-6
V: TRBV18
D: TRBD1
size: .
CDR3: CASSPGTDNSPLHF
DNA: TGTGCCAGCTCACCCGGGACAGATAATTCACCCCTCCACTTT

J: TRBJ2-3
V: TRBV7-9
D: .
size: .
CDR3: CASSPTATSTDTQYF
DNA: TGTGCCAGCAGCCCGACAGCTACTAGCACAGATACGCAGTATTTT

J: TRBJ2-7
V: TRBV2
D: .
size: .
CDR3: CASSRYRDSYEQYF
DNA: TGTGCCAGCAGTAGATACAGGGACTCCTACGAGCAGTACTTC

J: TRBJ1-5
V: TRBV6-5
D: TRBD1
size: .
CDR3: CASSYRGTGLNQPQHF
DNA: TGTGCCAGCAGTTACCGTGGGACAGGGCTTAATCAGCCCCAGCATTTT

J: TRBJ1-6
V: TRBV5-1
D: .
size: .
CDR3: CASSLHRMNSPLHF
DNA: TGCGCCAGCAGCTTGCACAGGATGAATTCACCCCTCCACTTT

J: TRBJ1-6
V: TRBV7-8
D: .
size: few
CDR3: CASSLANSPLHF
DNA: TGTGCCAGCAGCCTGGCTAATTCACCCCTCCACTTT

J: TRBJ1-2
V: TRBV7-3
D: .
size: many
CDR3: CASSLRAGYGYTF
DNA: TGTGCCAGCAGCTTGAGGGCGGGGTATGGCTACACCTTC

J: TRBJ1-1
V: TRBV10-1
D: .
size: .
CDR3: CASSAGTGTLNTEAFF
DNA: TGCGCCAGCAGTGCGGGGACCGGGACACTGAACACTGAAGCTTTCTTT

J: TRBJ2-7
V: TRBV30
D: .
size: few
CDR3: CAWSETFYEQYF
DNA: TGTGCCTGGTCAGAAACCTTCTACGAGCAGTACTTC

J: TRBJ1-2
V: TRBV4-1
D: .
size: .
CDR3: CASSQDLTVSYGYTF
DNA: TGCGCCAGCAGCCAAGATCTCACAGTGAGCTATGGCTACACCTTC

J: TRBJ1-4
V: TRBV9
D: TRBD1
size: .
CDR3: CASSSGQIATNEKLFF
DNA: TGTGCCAGCAGCTCGGGACAGATTGCAACTAATGAAAAACTGTTTTTT

J: TRBJ1-6
V: TRBV12-5
D: TRBD1
size: few
CDR3: CASGSERDRGRDNSPLHF
DNA: TGTGCTAGTGGTTCAGAAAGGGACAGGGGGCGAGATAATTCACCCCTCCACTTT

J: TRBJ2-1
V: TRBV5-4
D: .
size: .
CDR3: CASSHGQRSSYNEQFF
DNA: TGTGCCAGCAGTCACGGACAGCGGAGCTCCTACAATGAGCAGTTCTTC

J: TRBJ1-2
V: TRBV18
D: TRBD1
size: few
CDR3: CASSPRQGDGYTF
DNA: TGTGCCAGCTCACCGAGGCAGGGGGACGGCTACACCTTC

J: TRBJ2-3
V: TRBV3-1/TRBV3-2
D: .
size: .
CDR3: CASSPRRSSGTDTQYF
DNA: TGTGCCAGCAGCCCCCGTCGAAGTAGCGGCACAGATACGCAGTATTTT

J: TRBJ2-3
V: TRBV19
D: .
size: .
CDR3: CASSMWGPSTDTQYF
DNA: TGTGCCAGTAGTATGTGGGGGCCTAGCACAGATACGCAGTATTTT

J: TRBJ1-2
V: TRBV9
D: .
size: .
CDR3: CASSVGGRAGELSGYTF
DNA: TGTGCCAGCAGCGTAGGCGGTAGGGCAGGGGAGTTGAGTGGCTACACCTTC

J: TRBJ2-5
V: TRBV5-1
D: TRBD2
size: .
CDR3: CASSPIAGAYLGETQYF
DNA: TGCGCCAGCAGCCCCATAGCGGGGGCCTACTTGGGGGAGACCCAGTACTTC

J: TRBJ1-6
V: TRBV2
D: TRBD1
size: few
CDR3: CASSEQGAYNSPLHF
DNA: TGTGCCAGCAGTGAGCAGGGGGCCTATAATTCACCCCTCCACTTT

J: TRBJ1-5
V: TRBV19
D: .
size: few
CDR3: CASETGFGNQPQHF
DNA: TGTGCCAGCGAAACAGGGTTTGGCAATCAGCCCCAGCATTTT

J: TRBJ2-7
V: TRBV7-2
D: TRBD1
size: .
CDR3: CASSLRQGVYEQYF
DNA: TGTGCCAGCAGCCTGCGACAGGGGGTCTACGAGCAGTACTTC

J: TRBJ2-1
V: TRBV18
D: .
size: .
CDR3: CASSRRDGDEQFF
DNA: TGTGCCAGCTCACGGAGGGACGGCGATGAGCAGTTCTTC

J: TRBJ2-4
V: TRBV3-1/TRBV3-2
D: TRBD1
size: .
CDR3: CASSQVAGGKHIQYF
DNA: TGTGCCAGCAGCCAAGTCGCAGGGGGTAAGCACATTCAGTACTTC

J: TRBJ1-1
V: TRBV23-1
D: TRBD1
size: .
CDR3: CASSQSNDRVKTEAFF
DNA: TGCGCCAGCAGTCAGTCGAATGACAGGGTGAAAACTGAAGCTTTCTTT

J: TRBJ1-2
V: TRBV30
D: TRBD1
size: .
CDR3: CAWSVLGQGAGYTF
DNA: TGTGCCTGGAGTGTACTTGGACAGGGGGCTGGCTACACCTTC

J: TRBJ2-5
V: TRBV4-3
D: .
size: many
CDR3: CASSQDLFTASMETQYF
DNA: TGCGCCAGCAGCCAAGATCTGTTTACGGCTAGCATGGAGACCCAGTACTTC

J: TRBJ1-1
V: TRBV15
D: TRBD1
size: few
CDR3: CATSSGRWAGGTEAFF
DNA: TGTGCCACCAGCAGCGGGCGGTGGGCAGGGGGGACTGAAGCTTTCTTT

J: TRBJ1-2
V: TRBV6-6
D: .
size: .
CDR3: CASSSTRGVGYTF
DNA: TGTGCCAGCAGTTCAACTCGGGGGGTCGGCTACACCTTC